These 2 T cell receptor beta chains were sequenced from one sample in a study of shared clonotypes between healthy human individuals. The table came from immunoSEQ multiplex PCR; TCRdb's copy has only in-frame clones and leaves some out. Of about 470,000 clones in the sample, about four fifths were seen once. The source material was PBMCs. Receptor source: a woman in her forties in good health. Some clones in this sample may be carry-over from other donors' samples.

V is TRBV27 and J is TRBJ2-7, with 9 bases lining up with TRBD2. The germline V gene encodes CDR1 MNHEY and CDR2 SMNVEV (reference sequence). There are 16 residues in the CDR3. Unmatched junction bases numbered 6, after V lost 0 bases and J lost 3 bases. CDR3 residues: CASSLSGLASFYEQYF. The DNA for the CDR3 is TGTGCCAGCAGTTTATCCGGACTAGCGTCGTTCTACGAGCAGTACTTC.

The V and J genes are TRBV28 and TRBJ2-3; 14 nucleotides line up with TRBD2. The CDR3 is 20 residues long. Per the germline V gene, CDR1 is MDHEN and CDR2 is SYDVKM. V trimming: 3 bases; J trimming: 8 bases; junction bases outside the gene matches: 19. This chain's CDR3 is CASSLQTGTSGSWRRVTQYF. The CDR3 DNA sequence: TGTGCCAGCAGTTTGCAGACCGGGACTAGCGGGAGTTGGAGACGGGTTACGCAGTATTTT. Combining the CDR3 with reference TRBV28 and TRBJ2-3 gives the whole variable domain DVKVTQSSRYLVKRTGEKVFLECVQDMDHENMFWYRQDPGLGLRLIYFSYDVKMKEKGDIPEGYSVSREKKERFSLILESASTNQTSMYLCASSLQTGTSGSWRRVTQYFGPGTRLTVL.